This T cell receptor beta chain was identified in a study of blood T cell repertoires in COVID-19. At the level of the study: Material from acute and convalescent COVID-19 was sourced from the United States, Italy and Spain.

How the authors handled the data: Amplification from reference gene primers served as the basis for estimated nucleated cell counts. TCRdb's table, derived via immunoSEQ multiplex PCR, lists solely in-frame clones and lacks some. Clone size and V and J calls were adopted from that table, with D and trimming inferred from the DNA. The profile covers about 190,000 clones, with around 82% appearing a single time and 4% to 6.5% taken by the ten largest. This clone was observed a few times. Recruitment covered over 20 US areas and drew participants whose ages spanned about 18 to 89 years. The specimen was PBMCs or T cells enriched from blood (not recorded which). The TCR originated in a woman aged 60 to 75 with acute COVID-19.

CDR3 nucleotide sequence: TGCGCCAGCAGCCAACTTAGCAATCAGCCCCAGCATTTT. Its translation: CASSQLSNQPQHF. This chain uses TRBV4-1 with TRBJ1-5; D ambiguous. The V gene's germline CDR1 is MGHRA and CDR2 YSYEKL. The CDR3 length is 13 residues. Trimming cost V 2 bases and J 0 bases, with 2 bases left between them.